These 9 T cell receptor beta chains originate from one sample sequenced in a study of spatial heterogeneity in lung cancer. Study-level results: Intratumoral expanded alpha and beta TCR counts were found to track tumor mutation counts.

No antigen has been assigned to these receptors. Time point denoted: sample taken at primary tumor resection. TCRdb itself ran the 5' RACE reads through MiXCR, one entry per CDR3 protein. The data contain around 7,800 distinct CDR3 sequences, around 8.4% of them seen just once; the ten biggest clones take up about 4%. Sequenced material: lung tumor tissue, taken at surgery. The source is a male donor with early-stage non-small cell lung cancer.

In its sample, this clonotype is medium-sized. The library was prepared for alpha chains; this beta chain is a stray read, so its frequency means little. V usage is TRBV4-1 and J usage is TRBJ1-2; D gene unclear. Trimming removed 0 bases from V and 2 bases from J, with 7 bases in between. The CDR3 spans 14 residues. Germline V CDR1 and CDR2: MGHRA, YSYEKL. The CDR3 loop is CASSQERLNYGYTF. CDR3 bases: TGCGCCAGCAGCCAAGAGAGATTGAACTATGGCTACACCTTC.

This clonotype is categorized as medium-sized. This beta chain is a stray read from a library made for alpha chains; its abundance is not meaningful. V usage is TRBV20-1 and J usage is TRBJ2-7; 12 bases align to TRBD2. Trimming at V came to 1 base and at J to 6 bases, leaving 4 bases not matched to a gene. CDR3 length equals 14 residues. CDR1 is DFQATT and CDR2 is SNEGSKA in the germline V gene (reference sequence). CDR3 nucleotide sequence: TGCAGTGCTAGAGGACTAGCGGGAGTAACCGAGCAGTACTTC. Encoded protein: CSARGLAGVTEQYF.

In its sample, this clonotype is medium-sized (0.01 to 0.1%). This beta chain is an unintended read in a library built for alpha chains; its size means little. The gene calls are TRBV5-6 and TRBJ1-2, with 8 bases matching TRBD1. V shed 0 bases and J 6 bases; nucleotides not matched to a gene: 4. The CDR3 spans 14 residues. Germline values: CDR1 SGHDT, CDR2 YYEEEE. CDR3 residues: CASSLVDRDHGYTF. The CDR3 bases are TGTGCCAGCAGCTTGGTGGACAGGGACCATGGCTACACCTTC.

This clonotype has at least ten counts. As an off-target read in a library built for alpha chains, this beta chain has a frequency of little significance. The genes are TRBV20-1 and TRBJ2-7, with 10 positions matching TRBD1. V gave up 2 bases and J gave up 0 bases; unmatched junction bases: 4. CDR1 and CDR2 from the germline V gene are DFQATT and SNEGSKA (reference sequence). CDR3 length: 15 amino acids. The CDR3 nucleotides read TGCAGTGCTAGAAGCAGGGACAGGGGCTCCTACGAGCAGTACTTC. Translation: CSARSRDRGSYEQYF.

This clonotype is labeled medium-sized. This beta chain is a stray sequence in a library constructed for alpha chains; its clone size is not meaningful. The chain combines TRBV3-1 with TRBJ2-1; D is unresolved. V was clipped by 4 bases and J by 4 bases, with 2 bases between them. Germline CDR1 is LGHDT and CDR2 is YNNKEL (reference sequence). The CDR3 runs to 11 residues. CDR3 bases: TGTGCCAGCAGCCTATACAATGAGCAGTTCTTC. Amino acid sequence: CASSLYNEQFF.

Many counts were recorded for this clonotype. Being off target in a library aimed at alpha chains, this beta chain has a size of little meaning. CDR3 region: CSARDYRSYGYTF. CDR3 sequence (DNA): TGCAGTGCTAGAGATTACAGGTCCTATGGCTACACCTTC. The chain combines TRBV20-1 with TRBJ1-2; a weak D match, TRBD1 (5 bases). Germline CDR1 is DFQATT and CDR2 is SNEGSKA (reference sequence). V gave up 0 bases and J gave up 4 bases, with 9 bases separating them. The CDR3 consists of 13 residues.

The table lists this clonotype with many counts. Because the library targeted alpha chains, this beta chain is an off-target read whose size means little. This chain links TRBV5-1 with TRBJ1-1; 9 bases line up with TRBD1. Germline assignment: CDR1 SGHRS and CDR2 YFSETQ. The V segment lost 3 bases and the J segment 11 bases; nucleotides outside the gene matches: 8. The CDR3 has 13 residues. The CDR3 DNA reads as TGCGCCAGCAGCTCGAACAGGGGGCGTGAGGCTTTCTTT. Residues: CASSSNRGREAFF.

This clonotype is medium-sized in the sample. This beta chain is a stray sequence in a library constructed for alpha chains; its clone size is not meaningful. The rearrangement links TRBV29-1 to TRBJ2-1; D is ambiguous. V dropped 4 bases and J dropped 0 bases, with 7 bases sitting between them. The germline V gene encodes CDR1 SQVTM and CDR2 ANQGSEA. The CDR3 has 13 residues. The CDR3 sequence: CSVAEDSYNEQFF. CDR3 coding DNA: TGCAGCGTTGCCGAGGACTCCTACAATGAGCAGTTCTTC.

By sample fraction, this clonotype is medium-sized. This beta chain is an off-target read within a library intended for alpha chains, so its frequency means little. V is TRBV5-4 and J is TRBJ2-2; D gene unclear. V was shortened by 0 bases and J by 7 bases, with 7 bases between the two germline ends. CDR1 and CDR2 (germline): SGHNT, YYREEE (reference sequence). CDR3 length equals 13 residues. The CDR3 nucleotides are TGTGCCAGCAGCTTGGCTGCTGGCGGGGAGCTGTTTTTT. It translates to CASSLAAGGELFF. Based on the CDR3 plus reference TRBV5-4 and TRBJ2-2, the full variable domain is ETGVTQSPTHLIKTRGQQVTLRCSSQSGHNTVSWYQQALGQGPQFIFQYYREEENGRGNFPPRFSGLQFPNYSSELNVNALELDDSALYLCASSLAAGGELFFGEGSRLTVL.